A selection of T cell receptor beta chains follows, all from one sample in a study of blood T cell repertoires in COVID-19. This table comes from immunoSEQ multiplex PCR, and its TCRdb copy is limited to in-frame clones, with some not included. The sample lists about 170,000 clones, around 83% occurring once. The source material was PBMCs or T cells enriched from blood (not recorded which). The source of these receptors is a man in his fifties or sixties who had recovered from COVID-19. CDR3s include the opening cysteine and the closing phenylalanine or tryptophan. A D gene is named only where the DNA matches it firmly. Rows may omit the clone size; those that give it use once, few, many or a size class.

len	abundance	d_gene	v_gene	j_gene	CDR3aa	CDR3nt
16	-	TRBD1	TRBV3-1/TRBV3-2	TRBJ2-7	CASSQVPGQVVGEQYF	TGTGCCAGCAGCCAAGTTCCAGGACAGGTAGTTGGGGAGCAGTACTTC
12	-	TRBD1	TRBV19	TRBJ1-5	CASSDRDQPQHF	TGTGCCAGTAGTGACAGGGATCAGCCCCAGCATTTT
14	-	TRBD2	TRBV3-1/TRBV3-2	TRBJ2-5	CASSLAGGQETQYF	TGTGCCAGCAGTCTAGCGGGGGGTCAAGAGACCCAGTACTTC
15	-	TRBD1	TRBV5-4	TRBJ1-6	CASSLYTGGYSPLHF	TGTGCCAGCAGCTTGTATACAGGGGGCTACTCACCCCTCCACTTT
15	few	TRBD1	TRBV3-1/TRBV3-2	TRBJ2-5	CASGGTGGPQETQYF	TGTGCCAGCGGGGGGACAGGGGGCCCCCAAGAGACCCAGTACTTC
15	-	TRBD1	TRBV6-5	TRBJ2-1	CASRSRDSWPNEQFF	TGTGCCAGCAGAAGCCGGGACAGCTGGCCCAATGAGCAGTTCTTC
17	-	-	TRBV5-1	TRBJ2-7	CASSSSPAGASSYEQYF	TGCGCCAGCAGCTCCAGCCCCGCGGGGGCCAGCTCCTACGAGCAGTACTTC
13	-	-	TRBV5-1	TRBJ2-4	CASSRGSKNIQYF	TGCGCCAGCAGCCGAGGATCCAAAAACATTCAGTACTTC
12	-	TRBD2	TRBV6-4	TRBJ2-3	CASSDVAGGQYF	TGTGCCAGCAGTGACGTGGCGGGGGGGCAGTATTTT
13	-	-	TRBV6-4	TRBJ2-2	CASSEQGTGELFF	TGTGCCAGCAGTGAACAGGGTACCGGGGAGCTGTTTTTT
12	-	TRBD1	TRBV15	TRBJ1-2	CATRGQGYGYTF	TGTGCCACCAGAGGACAGGGTTATGGCTACACCTTC
15	-	TRBD1	TRBV6-5	TRBJ2-6	CASGTGGSGANVLTF	TGTGCCAGCGGGACAGGGGGCTCTGGGGCCAACGTCCTGACTTTC
16	-	TRBD2	TRBV7-7	TRBJ2-2	CASSSGTSGRTGELFF	TGTGCCAGCAGCTCCGGGACTAGCGGGCGCACCGGGGAGCTGTTTTTT
14	-	-	TRBV13	TRBJ1-6	CASSSSGSLSPLHF	TGTGCCAGCAGCAGCTCGGGGTCCCTATCACCCCTCCACTTT
14	-	-	TRBV9	TRBJ1-2	CASSPGEARYGYTF	TGTGCCAGCAGCCCGGGGGAGGCGCGTTATGGCTACACCTTC
16	-	TRBD1	TRBV7-9	TRBJ1-2	CASSAKGTGSPYGYTF	TGTGCCAGCAGCGCTAAGGGGACAGGGAGCCCGTATGGCTACACCTTC